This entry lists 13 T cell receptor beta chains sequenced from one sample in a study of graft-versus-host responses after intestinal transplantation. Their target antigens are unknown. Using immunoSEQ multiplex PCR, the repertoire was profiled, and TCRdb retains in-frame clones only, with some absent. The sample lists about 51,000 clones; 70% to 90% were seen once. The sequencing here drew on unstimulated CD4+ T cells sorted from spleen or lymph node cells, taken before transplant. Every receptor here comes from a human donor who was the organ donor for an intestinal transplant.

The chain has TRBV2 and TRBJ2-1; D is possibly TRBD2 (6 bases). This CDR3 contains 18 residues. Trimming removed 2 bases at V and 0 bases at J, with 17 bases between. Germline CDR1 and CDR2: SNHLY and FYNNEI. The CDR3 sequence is CASSESSPRGSSYNEQFF. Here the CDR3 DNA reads TGTGCCAGCAGTGAAAGTTCGCCGCGGGGTAGCTCCTACAATGAGCAGTTCTTC.

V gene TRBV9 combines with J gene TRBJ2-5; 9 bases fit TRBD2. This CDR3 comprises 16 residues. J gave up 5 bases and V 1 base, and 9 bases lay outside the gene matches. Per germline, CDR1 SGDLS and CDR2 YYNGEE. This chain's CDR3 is CASSVSSGGRSETQYF. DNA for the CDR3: TGTGCCAGCAGCGTAAGTAGCGGGGGAAGGTCGGAGACCCAGTACTTC.

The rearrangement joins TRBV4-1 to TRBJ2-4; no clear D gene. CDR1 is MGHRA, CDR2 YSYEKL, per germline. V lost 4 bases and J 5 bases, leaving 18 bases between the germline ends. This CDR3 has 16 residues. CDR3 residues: CASSLLSWSTENIQYF. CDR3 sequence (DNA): TGCGCCAGCAGCCTATTAAGCTGGTCCACCGAAAACATTCAGTACTTC.

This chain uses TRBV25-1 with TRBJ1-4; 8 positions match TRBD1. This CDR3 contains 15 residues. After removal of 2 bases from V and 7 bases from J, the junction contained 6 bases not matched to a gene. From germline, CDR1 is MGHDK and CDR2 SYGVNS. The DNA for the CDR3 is TGTGCCAGCAGTGAACATTCAGGGGGCTTTGAAAAACTGTTTTTT. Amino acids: CASSEHSGGFEKLFF.

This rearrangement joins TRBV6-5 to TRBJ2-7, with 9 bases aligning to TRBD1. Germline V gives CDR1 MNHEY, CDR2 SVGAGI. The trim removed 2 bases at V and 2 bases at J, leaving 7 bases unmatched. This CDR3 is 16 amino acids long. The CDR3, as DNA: TGTGCCAGCAGTTACGCGGGACAGGGTTACCCCTACGAGCAGTACTTC. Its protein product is CASSYAGQGYPYEQYF.

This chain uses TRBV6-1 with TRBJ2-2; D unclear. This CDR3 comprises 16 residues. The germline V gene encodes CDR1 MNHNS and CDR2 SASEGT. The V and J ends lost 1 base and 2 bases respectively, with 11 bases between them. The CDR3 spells CASSEGLNINTGELFF. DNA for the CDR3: TGTGCCAGCAGTGAAGGGCTTAACATAAACACCGGGGAGCTGTTTTTT.

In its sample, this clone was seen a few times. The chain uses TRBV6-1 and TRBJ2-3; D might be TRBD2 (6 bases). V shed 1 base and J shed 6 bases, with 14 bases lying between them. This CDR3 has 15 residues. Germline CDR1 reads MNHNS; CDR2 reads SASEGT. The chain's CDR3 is CASSEGAGAPDTQYF. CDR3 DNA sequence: TGTGCCAGCAGTGAAGGAGCGGGTGCTCCTGATACGCAGTATTTT.

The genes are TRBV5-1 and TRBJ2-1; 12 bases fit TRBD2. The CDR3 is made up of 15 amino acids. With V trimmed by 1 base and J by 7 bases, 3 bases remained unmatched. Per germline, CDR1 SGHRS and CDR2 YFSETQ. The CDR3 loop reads CASSLMLAGGNEQFF. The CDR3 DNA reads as TGCGCCAGCAGCTTGATGCTAGCGGGGGGGAATGAGCAGTTCTTC. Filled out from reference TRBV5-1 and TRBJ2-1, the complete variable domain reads KAGVTQTPRYLIKTRGQQVTLSCSPISGHRSVSWYQQTPGQGLQFLFEYFSETQRNKGNFPGRFSGRQFSNSRSEMNVSTLELGDSALYLCASSLMLAGGNEQFFGPGTRLTVL.

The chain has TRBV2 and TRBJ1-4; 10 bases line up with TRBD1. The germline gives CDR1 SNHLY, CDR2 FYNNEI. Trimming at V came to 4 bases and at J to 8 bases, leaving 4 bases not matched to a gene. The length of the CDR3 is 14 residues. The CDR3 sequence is CASSGTGGREKLFF. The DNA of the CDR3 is TGTGCCAGCAGTGGGACAGGGGGAAGAGAAAAACTGTTTTTT.

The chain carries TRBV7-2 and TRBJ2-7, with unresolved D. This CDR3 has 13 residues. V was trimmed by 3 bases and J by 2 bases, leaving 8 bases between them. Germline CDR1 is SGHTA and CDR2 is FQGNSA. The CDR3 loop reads CASSFEAPYEQYF. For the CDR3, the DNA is TGTGCCAGCAGCTTTGAGGCCCCCTACGAGCAGTACTTC.

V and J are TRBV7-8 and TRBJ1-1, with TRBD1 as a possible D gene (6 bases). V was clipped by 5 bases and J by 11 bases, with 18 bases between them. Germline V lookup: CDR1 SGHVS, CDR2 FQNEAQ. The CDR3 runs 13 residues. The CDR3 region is CASSTGVGAGAFF. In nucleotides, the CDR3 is TGTGCCAGCAGCACCGGGGTGGGGGCCGGGGCTTTCTTT.

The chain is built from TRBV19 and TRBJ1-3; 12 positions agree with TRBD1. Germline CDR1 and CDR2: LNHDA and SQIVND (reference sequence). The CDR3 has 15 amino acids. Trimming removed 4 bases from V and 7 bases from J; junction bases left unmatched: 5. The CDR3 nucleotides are TGTGCCAGTAGTACAGGGACAGGGGGCGCGAACACCATATATTTT. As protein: CASSTGTGGANTIYF.

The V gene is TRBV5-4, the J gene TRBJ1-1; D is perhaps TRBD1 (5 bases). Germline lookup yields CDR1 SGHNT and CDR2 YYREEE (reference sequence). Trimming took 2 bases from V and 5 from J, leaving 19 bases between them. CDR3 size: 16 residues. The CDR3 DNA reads TGTGCCAGCAGCTTTGGGAGGCTCCCGGGGGGGACTGAAGCTTTCTTT. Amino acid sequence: CASSFGRLPGGTEAFF.